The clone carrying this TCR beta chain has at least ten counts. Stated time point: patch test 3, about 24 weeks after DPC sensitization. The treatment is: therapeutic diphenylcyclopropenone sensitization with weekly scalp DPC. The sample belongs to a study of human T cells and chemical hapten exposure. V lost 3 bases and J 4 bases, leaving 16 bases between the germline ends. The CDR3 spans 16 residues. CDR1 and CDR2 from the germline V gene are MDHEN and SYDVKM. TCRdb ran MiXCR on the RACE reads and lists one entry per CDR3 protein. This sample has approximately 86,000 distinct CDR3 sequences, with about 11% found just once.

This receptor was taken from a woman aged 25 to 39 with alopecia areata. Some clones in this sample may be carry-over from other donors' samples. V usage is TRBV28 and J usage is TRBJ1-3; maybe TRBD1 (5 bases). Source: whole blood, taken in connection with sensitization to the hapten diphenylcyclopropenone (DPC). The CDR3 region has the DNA TGTGCCAGCAGTTTTACCACGGAAGGGGTCGGAAACACCATATATTTT. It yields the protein CASSFTTEGVGNTIYF.